This T cell receptor beta chain comes out of a study of cytomegalovirus exposure and HLA in healthy donors. With 60 Vbeta and 13 Jbeta primers, the PCR was carried out. Only in-frame clones appear in the TCRdb table, and some are missing; sequencing was by immunoSEQ multiplex PCR. The sample includes about 240,000 clones, 81% of them seen just once. CDR1 is SGHRS, CDR2 YFSETQ, per germline. The CDR3 extends over 16 amino acids. Unmatched junction bases numbered 6, after V lost 3 bases and J lost 0 bases. The source material was PBMCs. The J gene is TRBJ2-3, the V gene TRBV5-1, with TRBD2 matching over 8 bases. This TCR came from a woman aged 55-69 years in good health and CMV-seropositive. The DNA for the CDR3 is TGCGCCAGCAGCTCACCGGGGGGGGTGAGCACAGATACGCAGTATTTT. It translates to CASSSPGGVSTDTQYF.